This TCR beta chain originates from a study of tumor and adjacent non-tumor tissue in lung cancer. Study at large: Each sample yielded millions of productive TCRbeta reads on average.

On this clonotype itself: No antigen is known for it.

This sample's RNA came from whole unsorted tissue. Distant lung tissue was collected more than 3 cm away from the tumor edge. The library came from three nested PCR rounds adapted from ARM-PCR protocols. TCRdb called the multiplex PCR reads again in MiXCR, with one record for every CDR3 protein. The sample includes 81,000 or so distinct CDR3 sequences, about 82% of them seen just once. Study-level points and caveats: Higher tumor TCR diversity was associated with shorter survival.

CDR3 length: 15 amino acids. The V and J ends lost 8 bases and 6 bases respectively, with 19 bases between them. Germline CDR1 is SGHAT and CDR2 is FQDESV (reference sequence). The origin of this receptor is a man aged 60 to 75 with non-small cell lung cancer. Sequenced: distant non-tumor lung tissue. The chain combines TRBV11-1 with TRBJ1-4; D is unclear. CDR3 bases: TGTGCCAGCGCTGGTGGTTCCTCCCGAGATGAAAAACTGTTTTTT. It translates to CASAGGSSRDEKLFF. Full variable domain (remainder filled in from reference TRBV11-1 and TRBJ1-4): EAEVAQSPRYKITEKSQAVAFWCDPISGHATLYWYRQILGQGPELLVQFQDESVVDDSQLPKDRFSAERLKGVDSTLKIQPAELGDSAMYLCASAGGSSRDEKLFFGSGTQLSVL.